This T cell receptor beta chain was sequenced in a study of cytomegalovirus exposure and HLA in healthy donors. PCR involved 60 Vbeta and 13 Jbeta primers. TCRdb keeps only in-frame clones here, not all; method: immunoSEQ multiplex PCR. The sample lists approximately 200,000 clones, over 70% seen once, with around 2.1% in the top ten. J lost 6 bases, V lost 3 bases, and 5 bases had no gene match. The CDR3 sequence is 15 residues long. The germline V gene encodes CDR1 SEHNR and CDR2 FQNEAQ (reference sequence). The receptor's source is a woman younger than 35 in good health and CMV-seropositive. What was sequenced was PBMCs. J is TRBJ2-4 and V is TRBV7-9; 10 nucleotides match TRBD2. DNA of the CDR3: TGTGCCAGCAGCTTTACTAGCGGGGCCGGAAACATTCAGTACTTC. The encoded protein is CASSFTSGAGNIQYF.